The text below deals with one TCR beta chain. The sample belongs to a study of CXCR3-negative and CXCR3-positive naive CD8 T cells. The CDR3 has 14 residues. Germline values: CDR1 SGHKS, CDR2 YYEKEE (reference sequence). With UMI labels, 5' RACE was used to prepare the TRB cDNA libraries. Each CDR3 protein gets one entry in TCRdb, which reprocessed the 5' RACE reads and gives no DNA. The sample table sets out about 40,000 distinct CDR3 sequences. Input material: memory CD8+ T cells from blood. The clonotype originates from a human donor in good health. Some clones in this sample may be carry-over from other donors' samples. This chain links TRBV5-5 with TRBJ2-7; TCRdb picks TRBD1, but there is no DNA to check that call. The CDR3: CASSFRQGWNEQYF.